This is a list of T cell receptor beta chains from one sample in a study of T-cell memory formation after mild COVID-19. TCRdb called the 5' RACE reads again in MiXCR, with one record for every CDR3 protein. The table shows about 360,000 distinct CDR3 sequences, with around an eighth occurring only once. Sequenced: PBMCs or a T cell subset sorted from them (not recorded which). The receptors derive from a young man who had mild COVID-19 (a few samples of this study predate the infection). Cell type and time point are not known. CDR3s include the opening cysteine and the closing phenylalanine or tryptophan. The D gene is left open where the match is weak. Rows may omit the clone size; those that give it use once, few, many or a size class.

CDR3 DNA: TGTGCCAGCAGCCCCCGGGGCCTTGGAGCTGAAGCTTTCTTT; CDR3 protein: CASSPRGLGAEAFF; clone size: few; J gene: TRBJ1-1; V gene: TRBV7-2; D gene: NA
CDR3 DNA: TGTGCCAGCAGCTACGGGACAGGGAGGTCCTACGAGCAGTACTTC; CDR3 protein: CASSYGTGRSYEQYF; clone size: many; J gene: TRBJ2-7; V gene: TRBV5-5; D gene: TRBD1
CDR3 DNA: TGCAGTGCTCCTTTGGGAAACACCATATATTTT; CDR3 protein: CSAPLGNTIYF; clone size: NA; J gene: TRBJ1-3; V gene: TRBV20-1; D gene: NA
CDR3 DNA: TGTGCCAGCAGCCCGGGACCGGGACACAACTACGAGCAGTACTTC; CDR3 protein: CASSPGPGHNYEQYF; clone size: NA; J gene: TRBJ2-7; V gene: TRBV7-8; D gene: NA
CDR3 DNA: TGTGCCAGCAGCTTAGGCCTCAGCGGGGGGCCCACAGATACGCAGTATTTT; CDR3 protein: CASSLGLSGGPTDTQYF; clone size: NA; J gene: TRBJ2-3; V gene: TRBV7-9; D gene: TRBD2
CDR3 DNA: TGCGCCAGCAGCTTGGGGTCCTTCTATGAGCAGTTCTTC; CDR3 protein: CASSLGSFYEQFF; clone size: few; J gene: TRBJ2-1; V gene: TRBV5-1; D gene: NA
CDR3 DNA: TGTGCCAGCAGTTTACTCGGGACAGGGGACGAGCAGTACTTC; CDR3 protein: CASSLLGTGDEQYF; clone size: many; J gene: TRBJ2-7; V gene: TRBV27; D gene: TRBD1
CDR3 DNA: TGTGCCAGCAGCGGGGACAGGAGCTCTGGAAACACCATATATTTT; CDR3 protein: CASSGDRSSGNTIYF; clone size: NA; J gene: TRBJ1-3; V gene: TRBV7-9; D gene: TRBD1
CDR3 DNA: TGCGCCAGCAGCTTGGATCTTATGAAAGACATTCAGTACTTC; CDR3 protein: CASSLDLMKDIQYF; clone size: once; J gene: TRBJ2-4; V gene: TRBV5-1; D gene: NA
CDR3 DNA: TGTGCCAGCAGCCCGCAGGTGTCAAACACTGAAGCTTTCTTT; CDR3 protein: CASSPQVSNTEAFF; clone size: NA; J gene: TRBJ1-1; V gene: TRBV7-9; D gene: NA
CDR3 DNA: TGTGCCATCACTCGGGCCGAGAACACTGAAGCTTTCTTT; CDR3 protein: CAITRAENTEAFF; clone size: NA; J gene: TRBJ1-1; V gene: TRBV10-3; D gene: NA
CDR3 DNA: TGTGCCAGCAGCCTTCATGGACAGGGGGCTTACGAGCAGTACTTC; CDR3 protein: CASSLHGQGAYEQYF; clone size: NA; J gene: TRBJ2-7; V gene: TRBV7-3; D gene: TRBD1
CDR3 DNA: TGCAGTTTTCAGACCGCAGGAAACACCATATATTTT; CDR3 protein: CSFQTAGNTIYF; clone size: few; J gene: TRBJ1-3; V gene: TRBV20-1; D gene: NA
CDR3 DNA: TGTGCCAGCTCACCACCGGCCACAAAGGATGGCTACACCTTC; CDR3 protein: CASSPPATKDGYTF; clone size: many; J gene: TRBJ1-2; V gene: TRBV18; D gene: NA
CDR3 DNA: TGCAGTGCTAGAGTTTTAGCGGGGGTCTACAATGAGCAGTTCTTC; CDR3 protein: CSARVLAGVYNEQFF; clone size: many; J gene: TRBJ2-1; V gene: TRBV20-1; D gene: TRBD2
CDR3 DNA: TGTGCCAGCAGTTTATCCACAGGGAATGAGCAGTTCTTC; CDR3 protein: CASSLSTGNEQFF; clone size: NA; J gene: TRBJ2-1; V gene: TRBV12-3/TRBV12-4; D gene: NA
CDR3 DNA: TGCGCCAGCGGCTACGGGACTAGCGTTCAAGAGACCCAGTACTTC; CDR3 protein: CASGYGTSVQETQYF; clone size: few; J gene: TRBJ2-5; V gene: TRBV5-1; D gene: TRBD2
CDR3 DNA: TGCGCCAGCAGCTTGCAGGAAATGACCTACGAGCAGTACTTC; CDR3 protein: CASSLQEMTYEQYF; clone size: NA; J gene: TRBJ2-7; V gene: TRBV5-1; D gene: NA
CDR3 DNA: TGTGCCAGCAGTGGACTACAGGGGGGGACTGAAGCTTTCTTT; CDR3 protein: CASSGLQGGTEAFF; clone size: few; J gene: TRBJ1-1; V gene: TRBV2; D gene: TRBD1
CDR3 DNA: TGCAGCGTTGAAGAAGGACAGGGGATGTTTTTT; CDR3 protein: CSVEEGQGMFF; clone size: few; J gene: TRBJ1-4; V gene: TRBV29-1; D gene: TRBD1
CDR3 DNA: TGTGCCAGCAGAATCAGGGGCCCGGAGACCCAGTACTTC; CDR3 protein: CASRIRGPETQYF; clone size: few; J gene: TRBJ2-5; V gene: TRBV6-1; D gene: NA
CDR3 DNA: TGCAGTGCTTTCGACGGAGAAGTAAACATTCAGTACTTC; CDR3 protein: CSAFDGEVNIQYF; clone size: NA; J gene: TRBJ2-4; V gene: TRBV20-1; D gene: NA
CDR3 DNA: TGTGCCAGCAGCTCCACCCTTCTAGCGGGGGTATCCTACAATGAGCAGTTCTTC; CDR3 protein: CASSSTLLAGVSYNEQFF; clone size: NA; J gene: TRBJ2-1; V gene: TRBV7-9; D gene: TRBD2
CDR3 DNA: TGTGCCAGCAGGTCCCTAACAGGTCTTCGGGGCTATGGCTACACCTTC; CDR3 protein: CASRSLTGLRGYGYTF; clone size: few; J gene: TRBJ1-2; V gene: TRBV6-5; D gene: NA
CDR3 DNA: TGTGCCAGCAGCTTCCGACAGGGGTTGGGGTACACTGAAGCTTTCTTT; CDR3 protein: CASSFRQGLGYTEAFF; clone size: NA; J gene: TRBJ1-1; V gene: TRBV5-6; D gene: TRBD1
CDR3 DNA: TGTGCCAGCAGCTTGCTAGGCGGAGATACGCAGTATTTT; CDR3 protein: CASSLLGGDTQYF; clone size: few; J gene: TRBJ2-3; V gene: TRBV7-9; D gene: NA
CDR3 DNA: TGTGCCAGCAGTGAGGATACGCAGTATTTT; CDR3 protein: CASSEDTQYF; clone size: few; J gene: TRBJ2-3; V gene: TRBV2; D gene: NA
CDR3 DNA: TGCAGCGCTGGAATTCCCGAATCCTATGGCTACACCTTC; CDR3 protein: CSAGIPESYGYTF; clone size: NA; J gene: TRBJ1-2; V gene: TRBV29-1; D gene: NA
CDR3 DNA: TGTGCCAGCAGCTTAACGCGGTCGGTTTATGACTATGGCTACACCTTC; CDR3 protein: CASSLTRSVYDYGYTF; clone size: few; J gene: TRBJ1-2; V gene: TRBV7-9; D gene: NA
CDR3 DNA: TGCAGTTTAACAGAGACCCAGTACTTC; CDR3 protein: CSLTETQYF; clone size: NA; J gene: TRBJ2-5; V gene: TRBV20-1; D gene: NA
CDR3 DNA: TGTGCCAGCAGGTCCTCGGGTTGGGGTTCGCCTAGCACAGATACGCAGTATTTT; CDR3 protein: CASRSSGWGSPSTDTQYF; clone size: NA; J gene: TRBJ2-3; V gene: TRBV28; D gene: NA
CDR3 DNA: TGCAGTGCTGGGGATACCACAGGGTCCTATGGCTACACCTTC; CDR3 protein: CSAGDTTGSYGYTF; clone size: many; J gene: TRBJ1-2; V gene: TRBV20-1; D gene: NA
CDR3 DNA: TGCGCCAGCAGCAGGCCTCCGAGGGGGGATAGCACAGATACGCAGTATTTT; CDR3 protein: CASSRPPRGDSTDTQYF; clone size: NA; J gene: TRBJ2-3; V gene: TRBV5-1; D gene: NA
CDR3 DNA: TGTGCCAGCAGTTTATGGCCAGGATCTGGAGGGGCCAACGTCCTGACTTTC; CDR3 protein: CASSLWPGSGGANVLTF; clone size: NA; J gene: TRBJ2-6; V gene: TRBV27; D gene: NA
CDR3 DNA: TGCGCCAGCAGCCCACCCCAGGGGCATCCGCAGTTCTTC; CDR3 protein: CASSPPQGHPQFF; clone size: few; J gene: TRBJ2-1; V gene: TRBV4-1; D gene: NA
CDR3 DNA: TGTGCCAGCAGCGCCGGCCTTGGCTACACCTTC; CDR3 protein: CASSAGLGYTF; clone size: NA; J gene: TRBJ1-2; V gene: TRBV11-2; D gene: NA
CDR3 DNA: TGTGCCAGCAGTCGAGGACCCGATACGCAGTATTTT; CDR3 protein: CASSRGPDTQYF; clone size: NA; J gene: TRBJ2-3; V gene: TRBV7-9; D gene: NA
CDR3 DNA: TGTGCCAGCAGCTTGGTACAGGGCGGTTCACCCCTCCACTTT; CDR3 protein: CASSLVQGGSPLHF; clone size: once; J gene: TRBJ1-6; V gene: TRBV5-6; D gene: NA
CDR3 DNA: TGTGCCAGCTCGGGCTGGGAGACCCAGTACTTC; CDR3 protein: CASSGWETQYF; clone size: few; J gene: TRBJ2-5; V gene: TRBV12-3/TRBV12-4; D gene: NA
CDR3 DNA: TGTGCCATCAGGTCAGGGGGGGATCGGAATGAGCAGTTCTTC; CDR3 protein: CAIRSGGDRNEQFF; clone size: few; J gene: TRBJ2-1; V gene: TRBV10-3; D gene: NA
CDR3 DNA: TGTGCCTGGAACCCGACAGGGAACTATGGCTACACCTTC; CDR3 protein: CAWNPTGNYGYTF; clone size: NA; J gene: TRBJ1-2; V gene: TRBV30; D gene: TRBD1
CDR3 DNA: TGTGCCAGTAGAGGGGGGACAGGGGGGCCGAACACTGAAGCTTTCTTT; CDR3 protein: CASRGGTGGPNTEAFF; clone size: NA; J gene: TRBJ1-1; V gene: TRBV19; D gene: TRBD1
CDR3 DNA: TGTGCCAGCAGTGAAGCGAGGGGGCACAATCAGCCCCAGCATTTT; CDR3 protein: CASSEARGHNQPQHF; clone size: NA; J gene: TRBJ1-5; V gene: TRBV6-1; D gene: TRBD1